This T cell receptor (beta chain) emerged from a study of beta chain features in type 1 diabetes. Study observations and caveats: People with Type 1 diabetes carried modestly yet significantly shorter TCRB CDR3s in all four CD4+ subsets.

This clone has a handful of counts. Its cognate antigen is unknown. Every isolated RNA sample was fully reverse transcribed, so sequencing captured expressed TCRB transcripts. Several million reads were obtained on average from naive, central memory and regulatory T cell samples. The protocol was immunoSEQ multiplex PCR, while the TCRdb copy is restricted to in-frame clones and leaves out a portion. Of roughly 610,000 clones listed, about a sixth are singletons. The sequence was collected from a man in his late teens or twenties in good health. The specimen was naive CD4+ T cells from blood.

The CDR3 loop reads CAISDRQVGRRDEAFF. CDR3 bases: TGTGCCATCAGTGATCGACAGGTTGGCAGGAGGGATGAAGCTTTCTTT. The genes are TRBV10-3 and TRBJ1-1; TRBD1 might be the D (6 bases). V shed 3 bases and J shed 7 bases, with 21 bases lying between them. The CDR3 spans 16 residues. The germline V gene encodes CDR1 ENHRY and CDR2 SYGVKD.